The 30 T cell receptor beta chains in this list originate from one sample, sequenced in a study of CD8+ T cells in alopecia areata. Specified treatment: oral pan-JAK inhibitor, 5-10 mg twice daily. Extracted RNA was reverse transcribed, and the resulting cDNA served as sequencing template. Clones were sequenced by immunoSEQ multiplex PCR, and TCRdb holds only the in-frame ones, with some missing. The sample gives around 200,000 clones, 45% to 65% of which show up once; 0.65% to 0.7% is in the top ten. The sample here was CD4+ T cells sorted from blood, taken at week 4, from a patient treated with tofacitinib. The source is a human donor with alopecia areata.

This clone was detected a few times. The chain carries TRBV30 and TRBJ2-2; 7 bases fit TRBD2. Germline-derived CDR1 and CDR2 are GTSNPN and SVGIG (reference sequence). V shed 3 bases, J shed 4 bases, and the junction held 5 bases outside the gene matches. This CDR3 region has 14 residues. CDR3 nucleotides: TGTGCCTGGAGGGCGGGACTACTCACCGGGGAGCTGTTTTTT. Protein product: CAWRAGLLTGELFF.

This clone was detected only a few times. This sequence joins TRBV28 and TRBJ1-3; the match to TRBD1 covers 8 bases. V was pared by 7 bases and J by 1 base, with 6 bases of the junction left unmatched. Germline CDR1 MDHEN, CDR2 SYDVKM. The CDR3 runs 15 residues. CDR3 sequence (DNA): TGTGCCAGCATCCCGGGACAGGCATCTGGAAACACCATATATTTT. It encodes CASIPGQASGNTIYF.

V gene TRBV7-2 combines with J gene TRBJ1-2, with D possibly matching TRBD1 (5 bases). The CDR3 covers 14 residues. Trimming pared 5 bases from V and 8 bases from J, leaving 18 bases between. Germline-derived CDR1 and CDR2 are SGHTA and FQGNSA. Written as DNA, the CDR3 is TGTGCCAGCAGCCAACCCGGGAGGGGAGTGGGCTACACCTTC. Translating gives CASSQPGRGVGYTF. Full variable domain (remainder filled in from reference TRBV7-2 and TRBJ1-2): GAGVSQSPSNKVTEKGKDVELRCDPISGHTALYWYRQSLGQGLEFLIYFQGNSAPDKSGLPSDRFSAERTGGSVSTLTIQRTQQEDSAVYLCASSQPGRGVGYTFGSGTRLTVV.

CDR3: CRPFSRAHEQFF. For the CDR3, the DNA is TGCAGACCCTTTTCAAGAGCCCATGAGCAGTTCTTC. The V and J genes are TRBV29-1 and TRBJ2-1, with D uncertain. The CDR3 consists of 12 residues. Germline assignment: CDR1 SQVTM and CDR2 ANQGSEA.

The chain is built from TRBV10-2 and TRBJ2-2, with 7 bases matching TRBD1. Germline values: CDR1 WSHSY, CDR2 SAAADI. The junction had 11 bases not matched to a gene; V was cut back by 6 bases and J by 4 bases. The CDR3 has 16 residues. The chain's CDR3 is CASSNRQGPSTGELFF. CDR3 DNA: TGCGCCAGCAGCAACCGACAGGGCCCGAGCACCGGGGAGCTGTTTTTT.

As concerns this clone: The sample carries other DNA sequences with the same CDR3. The V gene is TRBV29-1, the J gene TRBJ2-3; a weak D match, TRBD2 (6 bases). Germline V gene lookup returns CDR1 SQVTM and CDR2 ANQGSEA. CDR3 length equals 10 residues. Trimming shortened V by 7 bases and J by 6 bases, and 8 bases separated the two germline ends. The CDR3 region has the DNA TGCAGCGCCGGAGGGGATACGCAGTATTTT. This encodes CSAGGDTQYF.

With respect to this clone: The identical CDR3 is also encoded by other nucleotide sequences in the sample. The chain joins TRBV30 to TRBJ2-2; no definite D call. With 0 bases removed from V and 6 bases from J, the gap between germline ends came to 2 bases. Germline V gives CDR1 GTSNPN, CDR2 SVGIG (reference sequence). This CDR3 comprises 11 residues. The CDR3 protein is CAWSVAGELFF. DNA for the CDR3: TGTGCCTGGAGTGTGGCCGGGGAGCTGTTTTTT.

The J gene is TRBJ1-5, the V gene TRBV6-5; D is unresolved. This CDR3 spans 13 amino acids. The V and J ends lost 4 bases and 6 bases respectively, with 10 bases between them. Germline assignment: CDR1 MNHEY and CDR2 SVGAGI. CDR3 DNA sequence: TGTGCCAGCAGTTGGGTAGTGACTCAGCCCCAGCATTTT. Translation: CASSWVVTQPQHF.

In the case of this clone: This sample also contains other DNA sequences that code for the same CDR3. The chain has TRBV29-1 and TRBJ1-1, with D possibly TRBD1 on 5 matching bases. The V end lost 7 bases, the J end lost 0 bases, and 12 bases lay between the germline ends. From germline, CDR1 is SQVTM and CDR2 ANQGSEA. This CDR3 is built from 13 residues. The chain's CDR3 is CSARDGMNTEAFF. The CDR3 coding sequence is TGCAGCGCTAGGGACGGGATGAACACTGAAGCTTTCTTT.

The rearrangement joins TRBV7-2 to TRBJ2-5; D may be TRBD2 (6 bases). The CDR3 is made up of 15 amino acids. V lost 0 bases, J lost 5 bases, and 13 bases lay in between. The germline CDR1 and CDR2 sequences are SGHTA and FQGNSA. This chain's CDR3 is CASSLAWGGTETQYF. The CDR3, as DNA: TGTGCCAGCAGCTTAGCTTGGGGAGGCACGGAGACCCAGTACTTC. Supplemented by reference TRBV7-2 and TRBJ2-5, the full variable domain reads GAGVSQSPSNKVTEKGKDVELRCDPISGHTALYWYRQSLGQGLEFLIYFQGNSAPDKSGLPSDRFSAERTGGSVSTLTIQRTQQEDSAVYLCASSLAWGGTETQYFGPGTRLLVL.

In DNA form, the CDR3 reads TGCGCCAGCAGCCTTAATCCGGCAGTCCAAGAGACCCAGTACTTC. Its protein product is CASSLNPAVQETQYF. J is TRBJ2-5 and V is TRBV4-1; D remains unclear. Germline CDR1 and CDR2: MGHRA and YSYEKL. The CDR3 is made up of 15 amino acids. The V end lost 4 bases, the J end lost 1 base, and 13 bases lay between the germline ends.

The chain links TRBV7-9 to TRBJ2-1; D unclear. Germline lookup yields CDR1 SEHNR and CDR2 FQNEAQ (reference sequence). The ends were cut back, 1 base at V and 7 bases at J, with 5 bases in the middle. This CDR3 comprises 12 residues. The CDR3 loop reads CASSLVGNEQFF. The CDR3, as DNA: TGTGCCAGCAGCTTAGTAGGAAATGAGCAGTTCTTC.

This clone has only one observation. The chain combines TRBV5-1 with TRBJ2-7; D possibly matches TRBD1 or TRBD2 (5 bases each). Germline CDR1 SGHRS, CDR2 YFSETQ. The CDR3 totals 14 residues. Trimming removed 0 bases at V and 3 bases at J, with 10 bases between. Here the CDR3 reads CASSLVGVFYEQYF. The CDR3 DNA reads TGCGCCAGCAGCTTGGTGGGGGTCTTCTACGAGCAGTACTTC.

V usage is TRBV7-2 and J usage is TRBJ2-1, with TRBD2 matching 9 bases. CDR3 size: 14 residues. V dropped 1 base and J dropped 8; count of bases not matched to a gene: 3. The germline V gene has CDR1 SGHTA and CDR2 FQGNSA. The CDR3 bases are TGTGCCAGCAGCTTAGGGGGACTAGCTTATGAGCAGTTCTTC. Translating it yields CASSLGGLAYEQFF.

This clone has only a few counts. The chain links TRBV28 to TRBJ1-1; D may be TRBD1 (5 bases). V was clipped by 6 bases and J by 0 bases, with 11 bases between them. Germline V CDR1 and CDR2: MDHEN, SYDVKM. This CDR3 has 14 residues. The CDR3 here is CASRIRDMNTEAFF. The DNA of the CDR3 is TGTGCCAGCAGAATCAGGGATATGAACACTGAAGCTTTCTTT.

The chain employs TRBV30 and TRBJ1-4; 8 positions agree with TRBD1. The junction had 5 bases not matched to a gene; V was cut back by 3 bases and J by 14 bases. Germline V gives CDR1 GTSNPN, CDR2 SVGIG (reference sequence). This CDR3 is built from 11 residues. The CDR3 loop reads CAWSGAGGLFF. The CDR3 coding sequence is TGTGCCTGGAGCGGGGCAGGGGGCCTGTTTTTT.

The genes are TRBV28 and TRBJ2-4; 9 bases align to TRBD2. Germline values: CDR1 MDHEN, CDR2 SYDVKM. V was pared by 1 base and J by 9 bases, with 16 bases of the junction left unmatched. The CDR3 runs to 18 residues. The CDR3 DNA reads TGTGCCAGCAGTTTATCTCGGGGCGGGAGGGCCAGTTACGGCATTCAGTACTTC. It codes for CASSLSRGGRASYGIQYF.

A single count supports this clone. The genes are TRBV7-2 and TRBJ2-2; D remains ambiguous. This CDR3 is built from 13 residues. Germline lookup yields CDR1 SGHTA and CDR2 FQGNSA. V dropped 5 bases and J dropped 2 bases, with 6 bases sitting between them. The CDR3 region has the DNA TGTGCCAGCAGCGATAAAAACACCGGGGAGCTGTTTTTT. It encodes CASSDKNTGELFF.

Comment on this clone: The sample contains more than one DNA sequence encoding this CDR3. This chain uses TRBV15 with TRBJ2-1; no clear D. CDR1 and CDR2 from the germline V gene are LNHNV and YYDKDF (reference sequence). This CDR3 comprises 13 residues. V was cut by 0 bases and J by 7 bases, with 7 bases left in between. This CDR3 is CATSRDMGNEQFF. The CDR3 DNA reads as TGTGCCACCAGCAGAGATATGGGAAATGAGCAGTTCTTC.

The V call is TRBV28, the J call TRBJ1-5, with D tentatively TRBD1 (6 bases). The V end was cut by 7 bases, the J end by 2 bases, with 15 bases between. Looked up from germline, CDR1 is MDHEN and CDR2 is SYDVKM. The CDR3 totals 15 residues. The CDR3 sequence is CASNDGGGGNQPQHF. CDR3 nucleotide sequence: TGTGCCAGCAACGATGGGGGGGGCGGCAATCAGCCCCAGCATTTT.

The chain links TRBV7-8 to TRBJ2-3; D uncertain. The CDR3 contains 12 residues. Germline V lookup: CDR1 SGHVS, CDR2 FQNEAQ. The germline V and J ends were trimmed by 0 bases and 7 bases, with 5 bases remaining between them. CDR3 in DNA: TGTGCCAGCAGCTTAGCGGGGTATACGCAGTATTTT. Translating gives CASSLAGYTQYF.

This clone was picked up a small number of times. The chain carries TRBV5-4 and TRBJ1-4; 8 positions match TRBD1. J was trimmed by 8 bases and V by 3 bases; bases with no gene match: 6. The CDR3 contains 14 residues. Germline V CDR1 and CDR2: SGHNT, YYREEE (reference sequence). The CDR3 reads CASSSPGQAEKLFF. Here the CDR3 DNA reads TGTGCCAGCAGCTCGCCGGGACAGGCCGAAAAACTGTTTTTT.

The rearrangement uses TRBV23-1 and TRBJ2-1; 10 nucleotides match TRBD1. TRBV23-1 is labeled an ORF, and its function is uncertain. This CDR3 region has 17 residues. The J segment lost 8 bases and the V segment lost 4 bases, leaving 14 bases of the junction unmatched. The CDR3 bases are TGCGCCAGCAGTCCCTCACTCACGGGACAGGGGTTGGATGAGCAGTTCTTC. It codes for CASSPSLTGQGLDEQFF.

The chain carries TRBV5-1 and TRBJ2-7, with 7 positions matching TRBD2. CDR3 length: 16 residues. The ends lost 0 bases at V and 6 bases at J; junction bases unmatched: 12. Germline values: CDR1 SGHRS, CDR2 YFSETQ. The CDR3 loop reads CASSLEPGLTTSEQYF. The CDR3 bases are TGCGCCAGCAGCTTGGAACCGGGACTAACGACTTCCGAGCAGTACTTC.

V and J are TRBV2 and TRBJ2-4; D unclear. Between the trimmed V and J ends, which lost 7 bases and 8 bases, there was a span of 12 bases. The germline V gene has CDR1 SNHLY and CDR2 FYNNEI. This CDR3 comprises 12 residues. As DNA, the CDR3 is TGTGCCAGCATGATTCCCCCTGACATTCAGTACTTC. As protein: CASMIPPDIQYF.

The chain has TRBV29-1 and TRBJ2-1, with 8 positions matching TRBD2. J was trimmed by 1 base and V by 1 base; bases with no gene match: 6. The CDR3 contains 16 residues. Germline V gene data show CDR1 as SQVTM and CDR2 as ANQGSEA. The CDR3 loop reads CSVEGSLAGSYNEQFF. As DNA, the CDR3 is TGCAGCGTTGAAGGTTCTTTAGCGGGATCCTACAATGAGCAGTTCTTC.

The chain joins TRBV29-1 to TRBJ2-1, with 9 bases identical to TRBD2. The junction had 7 bases not matched to a gene; V was cut back by 8 bases and J by 2 bases. Germline V gene sequence: CDR1 SQVTM, CDR2 ANQGSEA. This CDR3 region has 14 residues. Here the CDR3 DNA reads TGCAGCTCTCTGACTAGCGGTACCTACAATGAGCAGTTCTTC. It specifies CSSLTSGTYNEQFF.

The J gene is TRBJ2-1, the V gene TRBV29-1; D gene ambiguous. Trimming cost V 4 bases and J 4 bases, with 11 bases left between them. Per germline, CDR1 SQVTM and CDR2 ANQGSEA. This CDR3 is built from 13 residues. CDR3: CSVASAAYNEQFF. The CDR3 coding sequence is TGCAGCGTTGCGTCGGCGGCATACAATGAGCAGTTCTTC.

This chain joins TRBV7-9 and TRBJ2-5, with 8 bases identical to TRBD2. V lost 5 bases and J lost 4; bases outside the gene matches: 12. Germline values: CDR1 SEHNR, CDR2 FQNEAQ (reference sequence). This CDR3 is 16 amino acids long. The CDR3 DNA reads TGTGCCAGCAGCCCTGCAGAGTTAGCGGGAACAGAGACCCAGTACTTC. Its protein is CASSPAELAGTETQYF.

The chain combines TRBV10-3 with TRBJ2-7; TRBD1 agrees at 9 bases. V was pared by 4 bases and J by 0 bases, with 4 bases of the junction left unmatched. CDR1 and CDR2 from the germline V gene are ENHRY and SYGVKD. The CDR3 is 15 residues long. The CDR3 spells CAISAQTGGSYEQYF. Written as DNA, the CDR3 is TGTGCCATCAGTGCCCAGACAGGGGGCTCCTACGAGCAGTACTTC.